The present TCR beta chain was sequenced within a study of T cells in Graves' hyperthyroidism and ophthalmopathy. Study results and caveats: The model forecast ophthalmopathy, anticipating it by a median approximately 7 months before onset.

J lost 5 bases, V lost 4 bases, and 8 bases had no gene match. CDR1 is SQVTM, CDR2 ANQGSEA, per germline. This CDR3 comprises 14 residues. This clonotype was recorded many times. Its antigen is not identified. Amplified TCR beta CDR3 regions derived from RNA transcripts. HTBI primers drove first-round RT-PCR of the TCR CDR3. TCRdb re-derived calls from the multiplex PCR reads in MiXCR, one entry per CDR3 protein. The sample shows about half a million distinct CDR3 sequences, less than 25% of them seen only once. Hyperthyroidism of Graves' type that showed no ophthalmopathy progression within 18 months was stable. PBMCs came from 10 ml fresh peripheral blood.

The chain recombines TRBV29-1 with TRBJ1-2; 9 bases fit TRBD1. This TCR was recovered from a man aged 18-30 years with Graves' hyperthyroidism. The sequenced material came from blood. The CDR3 reads CSVAKPTGGYGYTF. The CDR3 DNA reads as TGCAGCGTTGCCAAACCGACAGGGGGATATGGCTACACCTTC.